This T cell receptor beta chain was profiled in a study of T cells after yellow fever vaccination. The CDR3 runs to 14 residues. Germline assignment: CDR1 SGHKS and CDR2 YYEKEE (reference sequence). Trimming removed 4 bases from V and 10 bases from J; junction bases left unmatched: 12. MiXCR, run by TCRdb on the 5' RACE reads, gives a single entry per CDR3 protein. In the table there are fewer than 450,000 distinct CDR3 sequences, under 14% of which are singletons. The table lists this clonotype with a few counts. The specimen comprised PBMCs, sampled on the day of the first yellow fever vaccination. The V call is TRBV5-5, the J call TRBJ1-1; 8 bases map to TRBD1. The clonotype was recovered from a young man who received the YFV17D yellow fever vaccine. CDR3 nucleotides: TGTGCCAGCAGCCTGGACAGGGAAGACATTGGAGCTTTCTTT. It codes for CASSLDREDIGAFF.